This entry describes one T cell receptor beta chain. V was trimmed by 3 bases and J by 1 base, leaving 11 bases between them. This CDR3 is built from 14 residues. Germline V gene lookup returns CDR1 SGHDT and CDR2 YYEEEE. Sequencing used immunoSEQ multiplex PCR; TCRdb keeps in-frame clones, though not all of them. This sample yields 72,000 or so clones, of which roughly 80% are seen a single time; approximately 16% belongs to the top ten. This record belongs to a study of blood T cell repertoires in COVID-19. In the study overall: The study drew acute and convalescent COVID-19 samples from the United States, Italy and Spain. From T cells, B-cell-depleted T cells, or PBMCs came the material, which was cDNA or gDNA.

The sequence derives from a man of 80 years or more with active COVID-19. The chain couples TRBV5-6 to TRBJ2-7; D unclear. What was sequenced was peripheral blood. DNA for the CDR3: TGTGCCAGCAGCTCCCTTCCAGGATCCTACGAGCAGTACTTC. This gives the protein CASSSLPGSYEQYF.